This entry lists 32 T cell receptor beta chains sequenced from one sample in a study of T cells during gluten challenge in celiac disease. Lineage-negative, tetramer-binding CD3+ CD4+ cells lacking CD45RA and CD62L but expressing integrin beta7 were gated. TCRdb called the 5' RACE reads again in MiXCR, with one record for every CDR3 protein. The data hold roughly 170 distinct CDR3 sequences, with more than 14% observed a single time. The starting material was gluten-specific CD4+ T cells sorted from blood using tetramers, obtained at baseline or on day 6, 14 or 28 of gluten challenge (not recorded which). The receptors stem from a male donor with celiac disease.

In its sample, this clonotype ranks as medium-sized (0.01 to 0.1%). The CDR3 sequence: CASSLIIGTGDYEQYF. The CDR3 DNA is TGTGCCAGCAGCTTAATTATAGGGACAGGGGATTACGAGCAGTACTTC. This chain links TRBV7-2 with TRBJ2-7; 10 bases align to TRBD1. Trimming cost V 2 bases and J 4 bases; bases outside gene matches: 8. In germline, CDR1 is SGHTA, CDR2 FQGNSA. The CDR3 spans 16 residues.

This clonotype was counted many times. The rearrangement links TRBV7-2 to TRBJ1-5, with 8 positions matching TRBD1. This CDR3 comprises 14 residues. Germline V gives CDR1 SGHTA, CDR2 FQGNSA. V shed 3 bases and J 7 bases; nucleotides not matched to a gene: 5. The CDR3 loop is CASSFRQGHQPQHF. The CDR3 coding sequence is TGTGCCAGCAGCTTTAGACAGGGGCACCAGCCCCAGCATTTT.

Of note for this clonotype: The conserved phenylalanine or tryptophan normally closing the CDR3 is absent here, so this likely arose from a read error. The genes are TRBV10-3 and TRBJ2-7, with D perhaps matching TRBD1 (6 bases). The germline V gene has CDR1 ENHRY and CDR2 SYGVKD. This CDR3 comprises 15 residues. The CDR3 region has the DNA TGTGCTATCAGTGGAGGCCCAGGGGTTGGCTACGAGCAGTACTTA. Translated: CAISGGPGVGYEQYL.

Ten or more counts support this clonotype. The chain uses TRBV5-1 and TRBJ1-4; TRBD1 aligns across 8 bases. The junction had 12 bases not matched to a gene; V was cut back by 4 bases and J by 7 bases. CDR1 and CDR2 (germline): SGHRS, YFSETQ. CDR3 size: 16 residues. The chain's CDR3 is CASSPYGQGGGEKLFF. CDR3 in DNA: TGCGCCAGCAGCCCTTACGGACAGGGAGGCGGTGAAAAACTGTTTTTT. The whole variable domain, filled in from reference TRBV5-1 and TRBJ1-4, reads KAGVTQTPRYLIKTRGQQVTLSCSPISGHRSVSWYQQTPGQGLQFLFEYFSETQRNKGNFPGRFSGRQFSNSRSEMNVSTLELGDSALYLCASSPYGQGGGEKLFFGSGTQLSVL.

This clonotype is deemed large (0.1 to 1%). V gene TRBV7-2 combines with J gene TRBJ2-3; D not resolved. Between the trimmed V and J ends, which lost 5 bases and 2 bases, there was a span of 8 bases. This CDR3 is 13 amino acids long. Germline values: CDR1 SGHTA, CDR2 FQGNSA. The CDR3 sequence is CASSVRYTDTQYF. CDR3 DNA: TGTGCCAGCAGCGTCCGGTACACAGATACGCAGTATTTT.

By sample fraction, this clonotype is medium-sized. A much larger clone lies a single base off, so this may be a read error. The rearrangement uses TRBV6-1 and TRBJ2-7, with 10 bases identical to TRBD2. V lost 3 bases to trimming and J lost 2 bases; unmatched junction nucleotides: 4. CDR1 is MNHNS and CDR2 is SASEGT in the germline V gene. The CDR3 consists of 15 residues. The CDR3 here is CASSDSTSGPYEQYF. In nucleotides, the CDR3 is TGTGCCAGCAGTGACTCGACTAGCGGGCCCTACGAGCAGTACTTC.

This clonotype was found once. The rearrangement uses TRBV23-1 and TRBJ2-3; 7 nucleotides match TRBD2. TRBV23-1 is annotated as an ORF whose role is uncertain. Germline trimming cut 4 bases from V and 6 bases from J; bases unmatched to any gene: 4. This CDR3 spans 13 amino acids. CDR3 in amino acids: CASSRHGGDTQYF. The CDR3 DNA reads TGCGCCAGCAGTCGACACGGGGGGGATACGCAGTATTTT.

The table lists this clonotype with a few counts. The CDR3, as DNA: TGTGCCAGCTCACCATATCCGCACACAGATACGCAGTATTTT. This gives the protein CASSPYPHTDTQYF. The rearrangement uses TRBV18 and TRBJ2-3; D is unclear. This CDR3 is 14 amino acids long. CDR1 KGHSH and CDR2 LQKENI come from the germline V gene. V dropped 2 bases and J dropped 2 bases, with 8 bases sitting between them.

Within the sample, this clonotype is medium-sized. This chain connects TRBV7-2 to TRBJ2-5, with unresolved D. The V gene's germline CDR1 is SGHTA and CDR2 FQGNSA. There are 14 residues in the CDR3. V lost 2 bases to trimming and J lost 5 bases, with 12 bases between them. The CDR3 sequence is CASSLRQGGETQYF. The CDR3 DNA follows: TGTGCCAGCAGCTTAAGGCAAGGTGGGGAGACCCAGTACTTC.

By proportion, this clonotype is medium-sized. The CDR3 loop reads CATSRAGGGEEKLFF. The DNA of the CDR3 is TGTGCCACCAGCAGAGCAGGGGGCGGAGAAGAAAAACTGTTTTTT. The rearrangement uses TRBV15 and TRBJ1-4; TRBD1 agrees at 8 bases. The CDR3 contains 15 residues. Germline lookup yields CDR1 LNHNV and CDR2 YYDKDF (reference sequence). Trimming took 1 base from V and 8 from J; bases not matched to a gene: 6.

The rearrangement joins TRBV4-2 to TRBJ2-2; unclear D gene. The CDR3 extends over 16 amino acids. Germline assignment: CDR1 LGHNA and CDR2 YNFKEQ. V dropped 6 bases and J dropped 11 bases, with 25 bases sitting between them. CDR3 region: CASSQSSLVDTRELFF. CDR3 coding DNA: TGTGCCAGCAGTCAGTCGTCGCTAGTCGACACCCGCGAGCTGTTTTTT.

This clonotype rates as large. The gene calls are TRBV21-1 and TRBJ2-7; the DNA was not used to check the table's D call, TRBD2. TRBV21-1 is a pseudogene locus. CDR3 length equals 18 residues. The DNA of the CDR3 is TGTGCCAGCAGCAAAGTTGTTATCGGGACTAGCGGGAAGAACGAGCAGTACTTC. Encoded protein: CASSKVVIGTSGKNEQYF.

Points on this clonotype: A much bigger clone sits one base away, suggesting this may be a read error. This rearrangement joins TRBV7-2 to TRBJ2-2, with D unclear. This CDR3 has 13 residues. V was pared by 8 bases and J by 7 bases, with 14 bases between. In germline, CDR1 is SGHTA, CDR2 FQGNSA. The CDR3 protein is CASGPFFGGELFF. The CDR3 DNA follows: TGTGCCAGCGGCCCTTTTTTTGGCGGGGAGCTGTTTTTT.

This clonotype appeared many times. The gene calls are TRBV25-1 and TRBJ2-5, with no clear D. The CDR3 runs 13 residues. Germline V gene lookup returns CDR1 MGHDK and CDR2 SYGVNS. With 5 bases removed from V and 5 bases from J, the gap between germline ends came to 12 bases. The DNA for the CDR3 is TGTGCCAGCAGTCCGCCCGTCTGGGAGACCCAGTACTTC. It specifies CASSPPVWETQYF.

On this clonotype itself: Germline is not matched at one junction end, which may reflect a read error. The rearrangement joins TRBV5-5 to TRBJ2-3; D gene ambiguous. The CDR3 is 14 residues long. Germline lookup yields CDR1 SGHKS and CDR2 YYEKEE (reference sequence). The CDR3 is CANSLWQQPDTQYF. The CDR3 bases are TGTGCCAACAGCTTGTGGCAGCAGCCAGATACGCAGTATTTT.

This clonotype was observed many times. The gene calls are TRBV4-1 and TRBJ2-3, with 7 nucleotides matching TRBD1. The ends lost 4 bases at V and 0 bases at J; junction bases unmatched: 1. Looked up from germline, CDR1 is MGHRA and CDR2 is YSYEKL. CDR3 length equals 14 residues. The CDR3 DNA follows: TGCGCCAGCAGCCTGGGACAGAGCACAGATACGCAGTATTTT. Protein: CASSLGQSTDTQYF.

This clonotype is large in the sample. CDR3: CASSLRGASTGELFF. Here the CDR3 DNA reads TGTGCCAGCAGCCTCCGGGGGGCAAGCACCGGGGAGCTGTTTTTT. The chain combines TRBV2 with TRBJ2-2; a possible D gene is TRBD2 (7 bases). V lost 6 bases and J lost 4, with 15 bases in between. There are 15 residues in the CDR3. Germline values: CDR1 SNHLY, CDR2 FYNNEI. The full variable domain, with the rest looked up from reference TRBV2 and TRBJ2-2, is EPEVTQTPSHQVTQMGQEVILRCVPISNHLYFYWYRQILGQKVEFLVSFYNNEISEKSEIFDDQFSVERPDGSNFTLKIRSTKLEDSAMYFCASSLRGASTGELFFGEGSRLTVL.

The rearrangement joins TRBV7-2 to TRBJ2-3; D gene ambiguous. The length of the CDR3 is 15 residues. The V gene lost 5 bases and the J gene lost 0 bases, with 12 bases spanning the gap. Germline CDR1 reads SGHTA; CDR2 reads FQGNSA. The CDR3 DNA reads TGTGCCAGCAGCATCCGGGCCTTTAGCACAGATACGCAGTATTTT. As protein: CASSIRAFSTDTQYF. Together with reference TRBV7-2 and TRBJ2-3, the CDR3 gives the full variable domain: GAGVSQSPSNKVTEKGKDVELRCDPISGHTALYWYRQSLGQGLEFLIYFQGNSAPDKSGLPSDRFSAERTGGSVSTLTIQRTQQEDSAVYLCASSIRAFSTDTQYFGPGTRLTVL.

This clonotype qualifies as medium-sized (0.01 to 0.1%). The chain couples TRBV7-6 to TRBJ2-2; D is undetermined. The germline V gene has CDR1 SGHVS and CDR2 FNYEAQ. Trimming left V 5 bases short and J 8 bases short, with 21 bases between. This CDR3 comprises 16 residues. CDR3 bases: TGTGCCAGCAGCCCAACGCCTTTGGGCACTTGGGGGGAGCTGTTTTTT. Protein: CASSPTPLGTWGELFF.

This clonotype is medium-sized in the sample. The J gene is TRBJ2-2, the V gene TRBV4-2; D is ambiguous. The CDR3 length is 16 residues. V was trimmed by 6 bases and J by 3 bases, leaving 17 bases between them. The germline V gene has CDR1 LGHNA and CDR2 YNFKEQ. The chain's CDR3 is CASSQSSLVDTGELFF. CDR3 nucleotides: TGTGCCAGCAGTCAGTCGTCGCTAGTCGACACCGGGGAGCTGTTTTTT.

This clonotype counts as medium-sized (0.01 to 0.1%). This chain joins TRBV4-2 and TRBJ1-3, with TRBD1 matching 8 bases. V shed 4 bases, J shed 3 bases, and the junction held 8 bases outside the gene matches. Germline loops: CDR1 LGHNA, CDR2 YNFKEQ. The CDR3 has 16 amino acids. CDR3 in amino acids: CASSRLQGAGGNTIYF. DNA of the CDR3: TGTGCCAGCAGCCGACTGCAGGGGGCCGGTGGAAACACCATATATTTT.

This clonotype rates as large. The chain couples TRBV4-2 to TRBJ2-5, with D possibly TRBD2 on 5 matching bases. The germline V gene has CDR1 LGHNA and CDR2 YNFKEQ. Trimming removed 4 bases from V and 1 base from J, with 13 bases in between. The CDR3 is made up of 15 amino acids. This CDR3 reads CASSLIGVGQETQYF. The DNA for the CDR3 is TGTGCCAGCAGCCTCATCGGGGTCGGCCAAGAGACCCAGTACTTC.

This clonotype was found a few times. The chain employs TRBV7-6 and TRBJ2-5; D unclear. Germline V gene data show CDR1 as SGHVS and CDR2 as FNYEAQ. The CDR3 has 12 residues. With 1 base removed from V and 2 bases from J, the gap between germline ends came to 2 bases. Here the CDR3 reads CASSLVQETQYF. CDR3 nucleotide sequence: TGTGCCAGCAGCTTAGTACAAGAGACCCAGTACTTC.

Judged by abundance, this clonotype is large. The chain couples TRBV7-2 to TRBJ1-2; D is uncertain. CDR3 length: 16 amino acids. The V gene's germline CDR1 is SGHTA and CDR2 FQGNSA. Trimming stripped 0 bases from V and 0 bases from J, with 11 bases between. The CDR3 DNA is TGTGCCAGCAGCTTAGCGGCGGGGTTACCTAACTATGGCTACACCTTC. This sequence encodes CASSLAAGLPNYGYTF.

Within the sample, this clonotype is medium-sized. The chain couples TRBV2 to TRBJ1-1; no reliable D call. CDR1 is SNHLY and CDR2 is FYNNEI in the germline V gene. There are 13 residues in the CDR3. Trimming shortened V by 7 bases and J by 3 bases, and 12 bases separated the two germline ends. CDR3 amino acids: CASILTWDTEAFF. Written as DNA, the CDR3 is TGTGCCAGCATCCTGACCTGGGACACTGAAGCTTTCTTT.

This clonotype is labeled as large. The chain recombines TRBV5-6 with TRBJ2-2; D remains ambiguous. Germline V gene sequence: CDR1 SGHDT, CDR2 YYEEEE. The germline V and J ends were trimmed by 2 bases and 7 bases, with 9 bases remaining between them. The CDR3 consists of 13 residues. CDR3 protein: CASSFSTVGELFF. For the CDR3, the DNA is TGTGCCAGCAGCTTTTCAACGGTCGGGGAGCTGTTTTTT. Supplemented by reference TRBV5-6 and TRBJ2-2, the full variable domain reads DAGVTQSPTHLIKTRGQQVTLRCSPKSGHDTVSWYQQALGQGPQFIFQYYEEEERQRGNFPDRFSGHQFPNYSSELNVNALLLGDSALYLCASSFSTVGELFFGEGSRLTVL.

This clonotype ranks as hyperexpanded. This chain uses TRBV29-1 with TRBJ2-5; D perhaps matches TRBD2 (5 bases). Trimming left V 3 bases short and J 5 bases short, with 13 bases between. This CDR3 spans 13 amino acids. Germline V lookup: CDR1 SQVTM, CDR2 ANQGSEA. The CDR3 sequence is CSVDPGSWETQYF. The CDR3 DNA reads TGCAGCGTTGATCCGGGGAGCTGGGAGACCCAGTACTTC.

In its sample, this clonotype is medium-sized. The V call is TRBV7-2, the J call TRBJ2-3; the D gene is possibly TRBD2 (6 bases). This CDR3 comprises 15 residues. V was cut by 2 bases and J by 4 bases, with 13 bases left in between. Looked up from germline, CDR1 is SGHTA and CDR2 is FQGNSA. The CDR3 sequence: CASSLRAGSADTQYF. CDR3 nucleotides: TGTGCCAGCAGCTTAAGGGCGGGATCGGCAGATACGCAGTATTTT.

Sample share makes this clonotype medium-sized. V and J are TRBV9 and TRBJ2-3; D gene unclear. This CDR3 region has 14 residues. The ends were cut back, 0 bases at V and 2 bases at J, with 7 bases in the middle. Germline V gives CDR1 SGDLS, CDR2 YYNGEE. CDR3 bases: TGTGCCAGCAGCGTAGCTCACCCCACAGATACGCAGTATTTT. It yields the protein CASSVAHPTDTQYF.

This clonotype rates as medium-sized. The chain links TRBV5-5 to TRBJ2-7, with 8 bases aligning to TRBD2. Germline trimming cut 7 bases from V and 2 bases from J; bases unmatched to any gene: 14. CDR3 size: 16 residues. The germline CDR1 and CDR2 sequences are SGHKS and YYEKEE (reference sequence). The DNA of the CDR3 is TGTGCCAGCTTAAGAGCGGGAGTCCTTCCCCCCTACGAGCAGTACTTC. Amino acids: CASLRAGVLPPYEQYF. Drawing the rest from reference TRBV5-5 and TRBJ2-7, the complete variable domain is DAGVTQSPTHLIKTRGQQVTLRCSPISGHKSVSWYQQVLGQGPQFIFQYYEKEERGRGNFPDRFSARQFPNYSSELNVNALLLGDSALYLCASLRAGVLPPYEQYFGPGTRLTVT.

By share of the sample, this clonotype is medium-sized. The rearrangement joins TRBV27 to TRBJ1-1; weak D call: TRBD1 (6 bases). The V gene lost 2 bases and the J gene lost 4 bases, with 17 bases spanning the gap. Germline V gene lookup returns CDR1 MNHEY and CDR2 SMNVEV (reference sequence). This CDR3 is built from 16 residues. CDR3: CASSLGLQGPGTEAFF. CDR3 sequence (DNA): TGTGCCAGCAGTTTAGGATTGCAGGGGCCGGGCACTGAAGCTTTCTTT.

Within the sample, this clonotype is medium-sized. This rearrangement joins TRBV7-6 to TRBJ2-3; D remains ambiguous. Trimming removed 4 bases from V and 3 bases from J, with 8 bases in between. CDR1 and CDR2 (germline): SGHVS, FNYEAQ. The length of the CDR3 is 13 residues. The CDR3 sequence: CASSWQATDTQYF. CDR3 coding DNA: TGTGCCAGCAGCTGGCAGGCTACAGATACGCAGTATTTT.